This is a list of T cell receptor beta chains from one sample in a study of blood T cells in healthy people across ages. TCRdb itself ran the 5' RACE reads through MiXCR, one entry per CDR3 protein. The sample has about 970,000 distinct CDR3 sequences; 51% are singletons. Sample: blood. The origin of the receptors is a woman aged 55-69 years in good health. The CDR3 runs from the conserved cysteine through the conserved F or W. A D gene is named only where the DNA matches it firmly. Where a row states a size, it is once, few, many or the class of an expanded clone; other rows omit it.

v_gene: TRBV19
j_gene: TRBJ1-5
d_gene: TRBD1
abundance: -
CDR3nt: TGTGCCAGTAGGGAGGACAGGGCCGGCAATCAGCCCCAGCATTTT
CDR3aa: CASREDRAGNQPQHF

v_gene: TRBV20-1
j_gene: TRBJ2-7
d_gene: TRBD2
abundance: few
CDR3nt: TGCAGTGCCGCCCCCAGCGCGGGAGGATTCGACGAGCAGTACTTC
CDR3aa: CSAAPSAGGFDEQYF

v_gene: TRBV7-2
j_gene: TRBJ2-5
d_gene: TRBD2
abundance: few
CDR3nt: TGTGCCAGCAGCCTCGAGAGGGAGGGGACCCAGTACTTC
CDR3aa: CASSLEREGTQYF

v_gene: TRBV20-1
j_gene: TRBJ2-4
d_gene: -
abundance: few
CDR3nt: TGCAGTGCTAGCCAAAGGAGGGGTCTTGGCAAAAACATTCAGTACTTC
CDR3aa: CSASQRRGLGKNIQYF

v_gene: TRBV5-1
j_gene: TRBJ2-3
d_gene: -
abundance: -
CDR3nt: TGCGCCAGCAGCTGGGGATCGAGCACAGATACGCAGTATTTT
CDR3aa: CASSWGSSTDTQYF

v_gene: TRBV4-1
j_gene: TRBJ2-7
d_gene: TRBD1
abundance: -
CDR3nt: TGCGCCAGCAGTTTTTTGGGACAGGGCAACTACGAGCAGTACTTC
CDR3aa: CASSFLGQGNYEQYF

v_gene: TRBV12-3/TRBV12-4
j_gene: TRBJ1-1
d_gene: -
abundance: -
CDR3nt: TGTGCCAGCAGTTTAGGGCCGGGTATAGGGGTATACACTGAAGCTTTCTTT
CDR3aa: CASSLGPGIGVYTEAFF

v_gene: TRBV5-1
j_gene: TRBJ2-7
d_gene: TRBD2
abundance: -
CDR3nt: TGCGCCAGCGGCTTGGGGGGACTAGCGGGAGAATACTACGAGCAGTACTTC
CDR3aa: CASGLGGLAGEYYEQYF

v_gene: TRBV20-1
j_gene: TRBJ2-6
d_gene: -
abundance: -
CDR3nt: TGCAGTGCTACTGCCACAGGGATCTCTGGGGCCAACGTCCTGACTTTC
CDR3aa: CSATATGISGANVLTF

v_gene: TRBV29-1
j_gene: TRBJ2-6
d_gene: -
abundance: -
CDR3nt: TGCAGCGTTGAAGGATTTGCCGGGGGATCTGGGGCCAACGTCCTGACTTTC
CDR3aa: CSVEGFAGGSGANVLTF

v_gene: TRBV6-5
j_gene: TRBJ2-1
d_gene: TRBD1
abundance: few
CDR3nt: TGTGCCAGCAGACTCGACAGGGGGTACTACAATGAGCAGTTCTTC
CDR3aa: CASRLDRGYYNEQFF

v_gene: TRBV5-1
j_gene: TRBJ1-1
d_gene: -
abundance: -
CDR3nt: TGCGCCAGCGGCTCAGGGCTGAACGCTGAAGCTTTCTTT
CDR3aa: CASGSGLNAEAFF

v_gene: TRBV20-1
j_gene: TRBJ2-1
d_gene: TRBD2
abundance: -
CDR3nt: TGCAGTGCTAGAGTTAGCGGGAGAGTTCGTTCCTACAATGAGCAGTTCTTC
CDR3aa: CSARVSGRVRSYNEQFF